These 16 T cell receptor beta chains were sequenced from one sample in a study of blood T cell repertoires in COVID-19 (dated by TCRdb to the early 2020s). Libraries were made using the immunoSEQ multiplex PCR assay. In its TCRdb copy, this immuneACCESS table keeps in-frame sequences only and misses some clones. Where compared with another copy, unresolved V genes explain less than half of these, and the others have no known cause. For this sample there are over 200,000 clones; roughly 87% appear just once. Clones ranked in the top ten supply under 2.5% of the sample. Material: peripheral blood. The receptors stem from a man aged 40-49 years with active or convalescent COVID-19.

The chain uses TRBV18 and TRBJ2-7; 8 positions agree with TRBD2. V lost 0 bases to trimming and J lost 2 bases; unmatched junction nucleotides: 9. The CDR3 is made up of 17 amino acids. In germline, CDR1 is KGHSH, CDR2 LQKENI. CDR3 loop: CASSPPRGRIATYEQYF. The CDR3, as DNA: TGTGCCAGCTCACCACCGCGCGGGAGGATCGCAACCTACGAGCAGTACTTC.

This chain links TRBV6-5 with TRBJ1-2, with 7 bases fitting TRBD1. The junction had 8 bases not matched to a gene; V was cut back by 3 bases and J by 4 bases. CDR3 length: 15 amino acids. CDR1 and CDR2 (germline): MNHEY, SVGAGI. The CDR3 loop reads CASSYDREAVYGYTF. CDR3 nucleotides: TGTGCCAGCAGTTATGACAGGGAAGCCGTCTATGGCTACACCTTC.

This sequence joins TRBV6-6 and TRBJ2-2, with D tentatively TRBD2 (6 bases). Germline CDR1 MNHNY, CDR2 SVGAGI (reference sequence). The CDR3 consists of 16 residues. Trimming removed 5 bases at V and 3 bases at J, with 16 bases between. CDR3 region: CASSTSAGLHTGELFF. The CDR3 DNA reads as TGTGCCAGCAGTACATCGGCGGGACTGCACACCGGGGAGCTGTTTTTT.

The CDR3 region is CASSLTGVTEAFF. The CDR3 bases are TGCGCCAGCAGCTTGACAGGGGTCACTGAAGCTTTCTTT. This sequence joins TRBV5-1 and TRBJ1-1; 7 bases agree with TRBD1. Losses at the gene ends were 1 base for V and 4 bases for J; bases not matched to a gene: 1. In germline, CDR1 is SGHRS, CDR2 YFSETQ. The CDR3 is made up of 13 amino acids.

The CDR3 nucleotides read TGTGCCTGGACCTCATCCAGGAAGGATCAGCCCCAGCATTTT. Protein sequence: CAWTSSRKDQPQHF. V gene TRBV30 combines with J gene TRBJ1-5; D ambiguous. Per the germline V gene, CDR1 is GTSNPN and CDR2 is SVGIG (reference sequence). Between the trimmed V and J ends, which lost 4 bases and 5 bases, there was a span of 15 bases. There are 14 residues in the CDR3.

The chain couples TRBV9 to TRBJ2-7; no clear D. Trimming took off 0 bases at V and 3 bases at J, with 13 bases between the two ends. The CDR3 loop spans 15 amino acids. The V gene's germline CDR1 is SGDLS and CDR2 YYNGEE. CDR3 sequence reads: CASSVAGNVVYEQYF. The CDR3 nucleotides read TGTGCCAGCAGCGTAGCCGGTAACGTAGTCTACGAGCAGTACTTC.

This clone was seen a handful of times. CDR3 bases: TGTGCCAGCAGCGAATGGATCGGGGTCGACCATCAGCCCCAGCATTTT. Encoded protein: CASSEWIGVDHQPQHF. This chain joins TRBV7-9 and TRBJ1-5; D remains ambiguous. V shed 5 bases and J shed 5 bases, with 19 bases lying between them. This CDR3 comprises 16 residues. The V gene's germline CDR1 is SEHNR and CDR2 FQNEAQ (reference sequence).

This clone has more than one count but fewer than ten. The rearrangement uses TRBV4-1 and TRBJ1-4; D is ambiguous. The germline gives CDR1 MGHRA, CDR2 YSYEKL. Trimming removed 4 bases from V and 3 bases from J, with 12 bases in between. The CDR3 contains 15 residues. Here the CDR3 DNA reads TGCGCCAGCAGCCGCTTATCAAGCTCTAATGAAAAACTGTTTTTT. Its translation: CASSRLSSSNEKLFF.

This chain links TRBV21-1 with TRBJ2-5; the D call of TRBD1 is as the table states it, not checked on the DNA. TRBV21-1 is a recognized pseudogene. The CDR3 runs 10 residues. The chain's CDR3 is CARTGETQYF. CDR3 DNA sequence: TGTGCCAGGACAGGGGAGACCCAGTACTTC.

V is TRBV28 and J is TRBJ1-2; weak D call: TRBD1 (5 bases). Trimming cost V 3 bases and J 2 bases, with 10 bases left between them. The CDR3 loop spans 14 amino acids. Germline lookup yields CDR1 MDHEN and CDR2 SYDVKM. The CDR3 DNA sequence: TGTGCCAGCAGTTTTTCGGGGGGAAACTATGGCTACACCTTC. The encoded protein is CASSFSGGNYGYTF.

The chain carries TRBV6-5 and TRBJ2-7; 7 nucleotides line up with TRBD1. There are 15 residues in the CDR3. CDR1 and CDR2 from the germline V gene are MNHEY and SVGAGI. With 5 bases clipped from V and 5 bases from J, the junction kept 12 bases outside the gene matches. CDR3 sequence (DNA): TGTGCCAGCAGTAAAATCCGGGACAGTACCCACGAGCAGTACTTC. Translation gives CASSKIRDSTHEQYF.

This chain joins TRBV5-1 and TRBJ2-1; 8 bases are a match to TRBD2. The CDR3 spans 14 residues. Germline trimming cut 4 bases from V and 3 bases from J; bases unmatched to any gene: 3. In germline, CDR1 is SGHRS, CDR2 YFSETQ. CDR3 loop: CASSPGGFYNEQFF. CDR3 sequence (DNA): TGCGCCAGCAGCCCGGGGGGGTTCTACAATGAGCAGTTCTTC.

A few counts support this clone. The V call is TRBV5-1, the J call TRBJ2-7; tentative D call: TRBD1 (5 bases). This CDR3 spans 14 amino acids. In germline, CDR1 is SGHRS, CDR2 YFSETQ. V dropped 4 bases and J dropped 0 bases, with 11 bases sitting between them. This chain's CDR3 is CASSRTPSSYEQYF. The CDR3 nucleotides are TGCGCCAGCAGCCGGACACCGAGCTCCTACGAGCAGTACTTC.

The chain is built from TRBV5-8 and TRBJ2-5; TRBD1 agrees at 9 bases. The CDR3 contains 19 residues. Germline V gives CDR1 SGHTS, CDR2 YDEGEE. Trimming cost V 2 bases and J 5 bases; bases outside gene matches: 19. Written as DNA, the CDR3 is TGTGCCAGCAGCTTTCGGCTTGGGACAGGGAGGGACCCGAAGGAGACCCAGTACTTC. It encodes CASSFRLGTGRDPKETQYF.

This rearrangement joins TRBV6-5 to TRBJ1-6; 7 bases align to TRBD1. The CDR3 spans 15 residues. Germline CDR1 reads MNHEY; CDR2 reads SVGAGI. After removal of 0 bases from V and 9 bases from J, the junction contained 5 bases not matched to a gene. As DNA, the CDR3 is TGTGCCAGCAGTTACTCGGAGACAGGGCCTTCACCCCTCCACTTT. It is translated as CASSYSETGPSPLHF.

The V gene is TRBV5-1, the J gene TRBJ1-6, with D hard to call. V lost 2 bases and J lost 0, with 9 bases in between. The CDR3 consists of 16 residues. Germline V gene sequence: CDR1 SGHRS, CDR2 YFSETQ. CDR3 loop: CASSFQGSSYNSPLHF. CDR3 coding DNA: TGCGCCAGCAGCTTTCAAGGGAGCTCCTATAATTCACCCCTCCACTTT.